A selection of T cell receptor beta chains follows, all from one sample in a study of blood T cell repertoires in COVID-19. Method: immunoSEQ multiplex PCR; TCRdb's copy keeps in-frame clones and lacks some. The sample lists over 200,000 clones, less than 90% occurring once. The sample was PBMCs or T cells enriched from blood (not recorded which). These receptors were collected from a woman aged 50 to 60 in a cohort exposed to, infected with or recovered from COVID-19 (not recorded which). Both conserved end residues are part of each CDR3. The D gene is left open where the match is weak. Size is stated for part of the rows, as once, few or many counts, or as a class when the clone is expanded.

D	size	V	J	CDR3	DNA
TRBD1	.	TRBV15	TRBJ1-3	CATSRELRTGVSGNTIYF	TGTGCCACCAGCAGAGAGCTAAGGACAGGGGTCTCCGGAAACACCATATATTTT
TRBD2	.	TRBV6-2/TRBV6-3	TRBJ2-2	CASSYTSGGPGELFF	TGTGCCAGCAGTTACACGAGCGGGGGCCCCGGGGAGCTGTTTTTT
TRBD1	.	TRBV5-1	TRBJ2-2	CASSYGGQSTGELFF	TGCGCCAGCAGCTATGGGGGACAGAGCACCGGGGAGCTGTTTTTT
.	.	TRBV6-5	TRBJ1-2	CASSPRATSYGYTF	TGTGCCAGCAGCCCGAGGGCAACCTCCTATGGCTACACCTTC
TRBD2	few	TRBV5-1	TRBJ2-1	CASSPYSGGNNEQFF	TGCGCCAGCAGTCCGTATAGCGGGGGAAACAATGAGCAGTTCTTC
.	.	TRBV15	TRBJ1-1	CATSRREGSTEAFF	TGTGCCACCAGCAGAAGGGAGGGGAGCACTGAAGCTTTCTTT
TRBD1	.	TRBV20-1	TRBJ2-5	CSANDRGETQYF	TGCAGTGCTAATGACAGGGGGGAGACCCAGTACTTC
.	.	TRBV27	TRBJ2-6	CASSPLSSGANVLTF	TGTGCCAGCTCTCCTTTATCTTCTGGGGCCAACGTCCTGACTTTC
.	few	TRBV5-1	TRBJ2-6	CASSFRTGLSSGANVLTF	TGCGCCAGCAGCTTTAGAACAGGGTTGAGCTCTGGGGCCAACGTCCTGACTTTC
.	.	TRBV6-5	TRBJ1-4	CASSSRKGISNEKLFF	TGTGCCAGCAGTTCCCGCAAGGGGATCTCTAATGAAAAACTGTTTTTT
TRBD1	few	TRBV5-6	TRBJ1-4	CASSPDRGYEKLFF	TGTGCCAGCAGCCCGGACAGGGGTTATGAAAAACTGTTTTTT
TRBD1	.	TRBV10-3	TRBJ1-2	CAISEYPGGNYGYTF	TGTGCCATCAGTGAGTATCCAGGGGGCAACTATGGCTACACCTTC
.	.	TRBV3-1/TRBV3-2	TRBJ2-3	CASRLAITDTQYF	TGTGCCAGCCGACTGGCAATCACAGATACGCAGTATTTT
TRBD2	many	TRBV7-2	TRBJ2-5	CASSQGLAGGKETQYF	TGTGCCAGCAGCCAAGGGCTAGCGGGGGGAAAGGAGACCCAGTACTTC
.	once	TRBV18	TRBJ1-3	CASSPRTVQGNTIYF	TGTGCCAGCTCACCACGGACAGTCCAGGGAAACACCATATATTTT
.	.	TRBV9	TRBJ2-7	CASSVRDSSYEQYF	TGTGCCAGCAGCGTTCGTGACAGCTCCTACGAGCAGTACTTC
TRBD1	once	TRBV6-2/TRBV6-3	TRBJ2-1	CASSYSIRTGHYNEQFF	TGTGCCAGCAGTTACTCGATCAGGACAGGGCACTACAATGAGCAGTTCTTC
.	.	TRBV6-2/TRBV6-3	TRBJ1-1	CASSYSSGATEAFF	TGTGCCAGCAGTTACTCGTCTGGGGCCACTGAAGCTTTCTTT
.	.	TRBV3-1/TRBV3-2	TRBJ2-1	CASSRRTSSYNEQFF	TGTGCCAGCAGCCGACGGACATCCTCCTACAATGAGCAGTTCTTC
.	.	TRBV4-2	TRBJ2-3	CASSRVSGSTDTQYF	TGTGCCAGCAGCCGAGTAAGCGGTAGCACAGATACGCAGTATTTT
.	once	TRBV29-1	TRBJ2-3	CSVEAGTGVDTQYF	TGCAGCGTTGAGGCAGGCACAGGCGTCGATACGCAGTATTTT
.	.	TRBV28	TRBJ1-6	CASRRPRIMVGSSYNSPLHF	TGTGCCAGCAGGCGTCCGAGGATAATGGTAGGAAGCTCCTATAATTCACCCCTCCACTTT
TRBD1	once	TRBV27	TRBJ1-2	CASRSGQNYGYTF	TGTGCCAGCAGATCGGGACAGAACTATGGCTACACCTTC
TRBD1	.	TRBV28	TRBJ1-4	CASSSTGGLVEKLFF	TGTGCCAGCAGCTCAACAGGGGGCTTGGTTGAAAAACTGTTTTTT
TRBD1	.	TRBV10-3	TRBJ1-2	CAISESTGQGASYGYTF	TGTGCCATCAGTGAGTCCACGGGACAGGGGGCGAGCTATGGCTACACCTTC
.	.	TRBV15	TRBJ1-4	CATRPQGKEKLFF	TGTGCCACCAGGCCCCAGGGGAAGGAAAAACTGTTTTTT
TRBD1	.	TRBV14	TRBJ1-4	CASRRAGTGIEKLFF	TGTGCCAGCAGGCGGGCCGGGACAGGGATTGAAAAACTGTTTTTT
.	.	TRBV4-2	TRBJ1-5	CASSQGPLEPQHF	TGTGCCAGCAGCCAAGGTCCGTTAGAGCCCCAGCATTTT
TRBD1	.	TRBV18	TRBJ1-3	CASSPPNTGAGNTIYF	TGTGCCAGCTCACCACCTAACACAGGGGCTGGAAACACCATATATTTT
.	once	TRBV21-1	TRBJ1-1	CASSKIEGTRTEAFF	TGTGCCAGCAGCAAAATTGAGGGAACGAGGACTGAAGCTTTCTTT
.	.	TRBV7-8	TRBJ1-3	CASSLSGNTIYF	TGTGCCAGCAGCTTATCAGGAAACACCATATATTTT
.	.	TRBV18	TRBJ1-1	CASSPEQGRHTEAFF	TGTGCCAGCTCACCGGAACAGGGTAGGCACACTGAAGCTTTCTTT
TRBD1	few	TRBV3-1/TRBV3-2	TRBJ2-2	CASSPGQLTGELFF	TGTGCCAGCAGCCCGGGACAGCTTACCGGGGAGCTGTTTTTT
TRBD1	.	TRBV7-9	TRBJ2-4	CASSSTGTGWVGIQYF	TGTGCCAGCAGTTCGACCGGGACAGGGTGGGTTGGCATTCAGTACTTC
TRBD1	.	TRBV23-1	TRBJ1-6	CASGQQGFNSPLHF	TGCGCCAGCGGACAACAGGGGTTTAATTCACCCCTCCACTTT
TRBD1	few	TRBV6-5	TRBJ2-1	CASSFLRGPWNEQFF	TGTGCCAGCAGTTTCCTCAGGGGGCCCTGGAATGAGCAGTTCTTC
.	.	TRBV13	TRBJ2-1	CASSLNREVDEQFF	TGTGCCAGCAGCTTGAACAGGGAAGTGGATGAGCAGTTCTTC
.	once	TRBV6-6	TRBJ1-1	CASTSGYTEAFF	TGTGCCAGCACCTCGGGTTACACTGAAGCTTTCTTT
.	.	TRBV9	TRBJ2-1	CASSVLSGGAYNEQFF	TGTGCCAGCAGCGTGCTCTCGGGCGGGGCATACAATGAGCAGTTCTTC
.	.	TRBV21-1	TRBJ1-5	CASSKARIGDNNQPQHF	TGTGCCAGCAGCAAAGCGCGAATCGGGGACAACAATCAGCCCCAGCATTTT
TRBD2	once	TRBV28	TRBJ2-2	CASSFSIGPRLALNTGELFF	TGTGCCAGCAGTTTTTCCATCGGGCCCCGACTAGCGTTGAACACCGGGGAGCTGTTTTTT
.	.	TRBV13	TRBJ2-3	CASSFRLVDTTSTDTQYF	TGTGCCAGCAGCTTCCGGTTAGTAGATACTACTAGCACAGATACGCAGTATTTT
.	once	TRBV29-1	TRBJ2-1	CSTHTGTSYNEQFF	TGCAGCACCCATACAGGGACCTCCTACAATGAGCAGTTCTTC
.	.	TRBV7-2	TRBJ2-7	CASSSDSSSYEQYF	TGTGCCAGCAGTTCGGACTCGAGCTCCTACGAGCAGTACTTC
TRBD1	.	TRBV5-4	TRBJ1-3	CASSVQGAGNTIYF	TGTGCCAGCAGCGTACAGGGGGCTGGAAACACCATATATTTT
.	.	TRBV29-1	TRBJ2-7	CSVEGSAYEQYF	TGCAGCGTTGAAGGTTCGGCCTACGAGCAGTACTTC
.	.	TRBV5-1	TRBJ2-5	CASSLSEYQETQYF	TGCGCCAGCAGCTTAAGCGAGTACCAAGAGACCCAGTACTTC
TRBD1	.	TRBV19	TRBJ1-1	CASVYQGASTEAFF	TGTGCCAGTGTATATCAGGGGGCGAGCACTGAAGCTTTCTTT
.	.	TRBV30	TRBJ2-1	CAWSLSGPEQFF	TGTGCCTGGAGTCTCAGCGGTCCTGAGCAGTTCTTC
.	.	TRBV14	TRBJ1-2	CASSRTERTPRRDGYTF	TGTGCCAGCAGCCGAACGGAGAGGACACCCCGAAGGGATGGCTACACCTTC
TRBD1	few	TRBV19	TRBJ1-4	CASSIGTGEGEKLFF	TGTGCCAGTAGTATCGGGACAGGGGAAGGTGAAAAACTGTTTTTT
.	.	TRBV5-6	TRBJ1-1	CASSLVGEKGYTEAFF	TGTGCCAGCAGCTTGGTAGGGGAAAAGGGGTACACTGAAGCTTTCTTT
.	.	TRBV7-2	TRBJ1-3	CASSANRQNTIYF	TGTGCCAGCAGCGCAAACAGGCAAAACACCATATATTTT
.	once	TRBV29-1	TRBJ1-5	CSVGGDQPQHF	TGCAGCGTTGGCGGGGATCAGCCCCAGCATTTT
.	.	TRBV5-1	TRBJ2-1	CASSLVGAQRGEQFF	TGCGCCAGCAGCTTAGTAGGGGCCCAACGCGGTGAGCAGTTCTTC